One and the same sample provided the 21 T cell receptor beta chains below, sequenced in a study of T cells in Graves' hyperthyroidism and ophthalmopathy. RNA transcripts yielded amplified TCR beta CDR3 regions. The HTBI primer set served for first-round RT-PCR of the TCR CDR3. TCRdb itself ran the multiplex PCR reads through MiXCR, one entry per CDR3 protein. The table shows 350,000 to 400,000 distinct CDR3 sequences, with about a fifth occurring only once. Sequenced sample: blood. These receptors came from a woman younger than 35 with Graves' hyperthyroidism.

The sample holds many counts of this clonotype. This chain joins TRBV6-5 and TRBJ1-5; D ambiguous. The germline V and J ends were trimmed by 0 bases and 2 bases, with 11 bases remaining between them. CDR1 and CDR2 from the germline V gene are MNHEY and SVGAGI. The length of the CDR3 is 16 residues. CDR3 amino acids: CASSYSGIIGNQPQHF. CDR3 bases: TGTGCCAGCAGTTACTCGGGCATTATAGGCAATCAGCCCCAGCATTTT.

This clonotype was seen ten or more times. The rearrangement joins TRBV6-2 or TRBV6-3 to TRBJ1-2; no clear D. Germline CDR1 MNHEY, CDR2 SVGEGT. The CDR3 extends over 16 amino acids. Trimming pared 10 bases from V and 0 bases from J, leaving 21 bases between. In DNA form, the CDR3 reads TGTGCCAATTTCCACGGGCCTCCGCGAGCTAACTATGGCTACACCTTC. Translating it yields CANFHGPPRANYGYTF.

This clonotype appeared many times. The V gene is TRBV6-1, the J gene TRBJ1-3, with a possible D match to TRBD1 (6 bases). The CDR3 extends over 13 amino acids. CDR1 and CDR2 from the germline V gene are MNHNS and SASEGT. V was trimmed by 6 bases and J by 3 bases, leaving 9 bases between them. In nucleotides, the CDR3 is TGTGCCAGCAGGCTACAGGGTGGAAACACCATATATTTT. Protein product: CASRLQGGNTIYF.

This clonotype has a handful of counts. This rearrangement joins TRBV7-8 to TRBJ2-5; D possibly corresponds to TRBD1 (5 bases). Germline V gives CDR1 SGHVS, CDR2 FQNEAQ. The CDR3 consists of 15 residues. The V and J ends lost 1 base and 1 base respectively, with 10 bases between them. The DNA of the CDR3 is TGTGCCAGCAGCTTAGGTGCAGGGCCCCAAGAGACCCAGTACTTC. Protein sequence: CASSLGAGPQETQYF.

This clonotype was detected many times. The chain uses TRBV7-9 and TRBJ1-1; no definite D call. Germline CDR1 and CDR2: SEHNR and FQNEAQ (reference sequence). V gave up 5 bases and J gave up 3 bases, with 16 bases separating them. The CDR3 runs to 15 residues. CDR3 bases: TGTGCCAGCAGCCGTACCCCCCCCCTGGACACTGAAGCTTTCTTT. The encoded protein is CASSRTPPLDTEAFF.

This clonotype was seen at least ten times. This chain connects TRBV6-8 to TRBJ1-1; D gene uncertain. The CDR3 covers 17 residues. The germline V gene has CDR1 MNHGY and CDR2 SAAAGT. The V gene lost 5 bases and the J gene lost 5 bases, with 24 bases spanning the gap. The CDR3 region is CASSPPRPSETETEAFF. CDR3 DNA sequence: TGTGCCAGCAGTCCCCCCAGGCCCTCGGAAACAGAAACTGAAGCTTTCTTT.

This clonotype has a count of ten or more. The CDR3 sequence is CSAGLGDRYNEQFF. CDR3 DNA: TGCAGTGCTGGGCTCGGGGACAGGTACAATGAGCAGTTCTTC. The chain links TRBV20-1 to TRBJ2-1; 8 bases map to TRBD1. J lost 4 bases, V lost 5 bases, and 7 bases had no gene match. CDR3 length: 14 residues. The V gene's germline CDR1 is DFQATT and CDR2 SNEGSKA (reference sequence).

The sample holds many counts of this clonotype. This chain uses TRBV20-1 with TRBJ1-2; the D gene is possibly TRBD1 (5 bases). V lost 4 bases, J lost 4 bases, and 16 bases lay in between. This CDR3 has 14 amino acids. Germline CDR1 and CDR2: DFQATT and SNEGSKA (reference sequence). The CDR3 region is CSAKTNPQGYGYTF. The CDR3 bases are TGCAGTGCTAAAACCAATCCCCAGGGCTATGGCTACACCTTC.

A note on this clonotype: This likely comes from a read error, as the CDR3 has no conserved phenylalanine or tryptophan at its end. The chain is built from TRBV4-1 and TRBJ1-1; 9 bases map to TRBD1. The CDR3 runs 14 residues. Germline values: CDR1 MGHRA, CDR2 YSYEKL. V lost 4 bases and J lost 5; bases outside the gene matches: 5. For the CDR3, the DNA is TGCGCCAGCAGCCGGATGACAGGGGGTACTGAAGCTTTCTCT. Residues: CASSRMTGGTEAFS.

This clonotype was found many times. The chain's CDR3 is CASVASYGGTEAFF. CDR3 nucleotide sequence: TGTGCCAGCGTAGCCTCTTATGGGGGCACTGAAGCTTTCTTT. The chain carries TRBV2 and TRBJ1-1; D is perhaps TRBD1 (5 bases). The V gene's germline CDR1 is SNHLY and CDR2 FYNNEI. V was cut by 8 bases and J by 4 bases, with 17 bases left in between. The CDR3 is made up of 14 amino acids.

This clonotype was seen a handful of times. The V gene is TRBV13, the J gene TRBJ2-7; no firm D call. Trimming shortened V by 10 bases and J by 2 bases, and 15 bases separated the two germline ends. This CDR3 region has 13 residues. Germline loops: CDR1 PRHDT, CDR2 FYEKMQ (reference sequence). CDR3 region: CATSWAGTYEQYF. CDR3 nucleotides: TGTGCCACCAGTTGGGCAGGAACCTACGAGCAGTACTTC.

This clonotype was recorded many times. The chain's CDR3 is CSARDPRQLNTGELFF. The CDR3 coding sequence is TGCAGTGCTAGGGACCCCCGACAGTTGAACACCGGGGAGCTGTTTTTT. The rearrangement links TRBV20-1 to TRBJ2-2; D possibly corresponds to TRBD1 (5 bases). The CDR3 is made up of 16 amino acids. V was shortened by 3 bases and J by 1 base, with 15 bases between the two germline ends. Germline lookup yields CDR1 DFQATT and CDR2 SNEGSKA (reference sequence).

In this sample, this clonotype turned up many times. The chain uses TRBV6-1 and TRBJ2-7, with 8 bases lining up with TRBD1. The CDR3 runs 14 residues. CDR1 and CDR2 from the germline V gene are MNHNS and SASEGT. Trimming cost V 8 bases and J 0 bases; bases outside gene matches: 6. The CDR3: CASRTGGSSYEQYF. The CDR3 DNA follows: TGTGCCAGCCGAACAGGGGGGAGCTCCTACGAGCAGTACTTC.

The V call is TRBV3-1, the J call TRBJ2-5, with TRBD2 matching 7 bases. This CDR3 contains 17 residues. Losses at the gene ends were 2 bases for V and 2 bases for J; bases not matched to a gene: 11. The germline gives CDR1 LGHDT, CDR2 YNNKEL (reference sequence). The chain's CDR3 is CASSQYGGGGLQETQYF. In DNA, the CDR3 is TGTGCCAGCAGCCAATATGGCGGCGGGGGACTACAAGAGACCCAGTACTTC.

This clonotype has a count of ten or more. The CDR3 DNA sequence: TGCAGTGCTAGAGGAGCCGGCCCCTCTGGAAACACCATATATTTT. Amino acids: CSARGAGPSGNTIYF. The V and J genes are TRBV20-1 and TRBJ1-3; no reliable D call. CDR3 length: 15 amino acids. Per the germline V gene, CDR1 is DFQATT and CDR2 is SNEGSKA (reference sequence). Trimming left V 1 base short and J 0 bases short, with 10 bases between.

This rearrangement joins TRBV5-1 to TRBJ2-5; no clear D gene. Per the germline V gene, CDR1 is SGHRS and CDR2 is YFSETQ. This CDR3 is built from 16 residues. Between the trimmed V and J ends, which lost 1 base and 5 bases, there was a span of 18 bases. The CDR3: CASSLSVSTPYETQYF. CDR3 nucleotide sequence: TGCGCCAGCAGCTTGTCGGTCAGTACCCCCTACGAGACCCAGTACTTC.

This clonotype was counted at least ten times. The V and J genes are TRBV29-1 and TRBJ2-5; TRBD1 matches at 7 bases. Germline V gene sequence: CDR1 SQVTM, CDR2 ANQGSEA. This CDR3 region has 14 residues. The junction had 11 bases not matched to a gene; V was cut back by 4 bases and J by 6 bases. CDR3 DNA sequence: TGCAGCGTTGCAAACGACAGGGTTCTAAAGACCCAGTACTTC. It codes for CSVANDRVLKTQYF.

This clonotype showed up many times. This chain joins TRBV6-1 and TRBJ2-7; TRBD2 matches at 7 bases. The CDR3 is made up of 15 amino acids. Germline V CDR1 and CDR2: MNHNS, SASEGT. J lost 0 bases, V lost 6 bases, and 8 bases had no gene match. The CDR3 DNA reads as TGTGCCAGCAGCAGCGGGACGCACAGCTCCTACGAGCAGTACTTC. It translates to CASSSGTHSSYEQYF.

This clonotype was seen at least ten times. V is TRBV7-8 and J is TRBJ1-2; maybe TRBD1 (6 bases). The V gene's germline CDR1 is SGHVS and CDR2 FQNEAQ. Trimming pared 5 bases from V and 8 bases from J, leaving 18 bases between. The CDR3 sequence is 14 residues long. CDR3 sequence: CASSPSRKGEGYTF. CDR3 nucleotide sequence: TGTGCCAGCAGCCCCTCTAGGAAGGGGGAAGGCTACACCTTC.

This clonotype occurred many times. The chain links TRBV12-3 or TRBV12-4 to TRBJ1-1; D is possibly TRBD1 (6 bases). Trimming removed 6 bases from V and 5 bases from J, with 13 bases in between. CDR3 size: 13 residues. The CDR3 is CASRTTGHTEAFF. In DNA form, the CDR3 reads TGTGCCAGCAGGACCACAGGGCATACTGAAGCTTTCTTT.

This clonotype came up a few times. The chain has TRBV11-2 and TRBJ2-5; tentative D call: TRBD2 (7 bases). The CDR3 loop spans 15 amino acids. From germline, CDR1 is SGHAT and CDR2 FQNNGV. The germline V and J ends were trimmed by 0 bases and 5 bases, with 13 bases remaining between them. CDR3 protein: CASSLEGGPRETQYF. CDR3 DNA: TGTGCCAGCAGCTTAGAGGGGGGGCCTCGGGAGACCCAGTACTTC. Looking up the rest from reference TRBV11-2 and TRBJ2-5 gives the full variable domain: EAGVAQSPRYKIIEKRQSVAFWCNPISGHATLYWYQQILGQGPKLLIQFQNNGVVDDSQLPKDRFSAERLKGVDSTLKIQPAKLEDSAVYLCASSLEGGPRETQYFGPGTRLLVL.